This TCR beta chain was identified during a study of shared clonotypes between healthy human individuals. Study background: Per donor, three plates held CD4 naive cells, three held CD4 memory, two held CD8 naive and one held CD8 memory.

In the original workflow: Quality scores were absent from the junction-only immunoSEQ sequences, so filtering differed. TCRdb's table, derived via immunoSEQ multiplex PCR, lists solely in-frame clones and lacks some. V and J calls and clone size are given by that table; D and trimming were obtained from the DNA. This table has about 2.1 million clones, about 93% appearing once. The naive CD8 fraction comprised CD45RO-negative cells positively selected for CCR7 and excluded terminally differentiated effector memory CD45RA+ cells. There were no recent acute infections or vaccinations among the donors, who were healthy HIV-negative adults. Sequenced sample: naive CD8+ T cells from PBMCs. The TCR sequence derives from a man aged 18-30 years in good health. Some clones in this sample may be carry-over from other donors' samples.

The CDR3 DNA reads as TGTGCCAGCAGCGCTAATTACAGGGGGGGACCGGGCTACGAGCAGTACTTC. Translated: CASSANYRGGPGYEQYF. V and J are TRBV21-1 and TRBJ2-7; no DNA check was done on the table's D call, TRBD1. TRBV21-1 is assigned pseudogene status. This CDR3 is built from 17 residues.